This TCR beta chain was recorded in a study of a mutant IDH1 vaccine in newly diagnosed glioma. On the study more broadly: There were eight vaccinations for patients, given in weeks 1, 3, 5, 7, 11, 15, 19 and 23. The first vaccination came 4-6 weeks after radiotherapy alone, or with temozolomide cycles. The treated population exhibited a male proportion of roughly 62%, a female proportion of 37.5%, and a mean age of about 40 years.

On this clone: Its antigen is currently unknown.

The method was immunoSEQ multiplex PCR; TCRdb's version includes in-frame clones alone and lacks a portion of them. The sample records around 30,000 clones, around 80% being singletons. V was pared by 5 bases and J by 2 bases, with 22 bases between. Per germline, CDR1 MGHRA and CDR2 YSYEKL. CDR3 length: 18 residues. Time point: week 23, last vaccination. The vaccine gave 300 ug of a 20-mer mutant IDH1 peptide subcutaneously per dose. There were new WHO grade 3 or 4 astrocytomas in the donors, and these were IDH1-mutant and ATRX-lost. The gene calls are TRBV4-1 and TRBJ1-5, with TRBD1 as a possible D gene (5 bases). This TCR was sampled from a woman aged 18-35 years with glioma. The sequencing used PBMCs, collected from a glioma patient whose treatment included an IDH1 peptide vaccine. The CDR3 coding sequence is TGCGCCAGCAGCTCCAGTTCGGAGGGGTACCTCGGCAATCAGCCCCAGCATTTT. It translates to CASSSSSEGYLGNQPQHF.